The subject of this entry is one T cell receptor beta chain. Source study methods: Using reference gene primer amplification, nucleated cell counts were estimated. Sequenced by immunoSEQ multiplex PCR; TCRdb stores in-frame clones only, minus some. The DNA was the basis for D and trimming; V, J and clone size are from that table. The data show roughly 92,000 clones, approximately 89% seen once. This sample is drawn from a study of blood T cell repertoires in COVID-19. Study information: COVID-19 samples, acute and convalescent, were from the United States, Italy and Spain. In each case, the material was cDNA or gDNA derived from T cells, B-cell-depleted T cells, or PBMCs.

Germline loops: CDR1 LGHDT, CDR2 YNNKEL (reference sequence). V trimming: 4 bases; J trimming: 3 bases; junction bases outside the gene matches: 3. The CDR3 is 15 residues long. Material for sequencing was peripheral blood. The sequence was collected from a man between 50 and 59 years old with acute or convalescent COVID-19. The chain has TRBV3-1 (or the pseudogene TRBV3-2) and TRBJ2-2, with TRBD1 matching 9 bases. The CDR3 DNA follows: TGTGCCAGCAGCCCCGGGACAGGGTACACCGGGGAGCTGTTTTTT. Translating gives CASSPGTGYTGELFF.